The rows below give T cell receptor beta chains drawn from one sample of a study of blood T cell repertoires in COVID-19. Measured with immunoSEQ multiplex PCR; TCRdb has only the in-frame clones, and not every one. The sample consists of just under 350,000 clones, about 90% of them appearing once. Sequencing input: peripheral blood. These receptor sequences come from a young woman who had recovered from COVID-19. Each CDR3 is given with its conserved first and last residue. A D gene is named only where the DNA matches it firmly. The size entry is marked missing in some rows and otherwise reads once, few, many or a size class.

CDR3 protein: CASSETGGGSYNSPLHF; CDR3 DNA: TGTGCCAGCAGTGAGACAGGGGGAGGCTCCTATAATTCACCCCTCCACTTT; clone size: NA; CDR3 length: 17; J gene: TRBJ1-6; V gene: TRBV9; D gene: TRBD1
CDR3 protein: CSVTRAAGTEAFF; CDR3 DNA: TGCAGCGTTACACGGGCCGCGGGCACTGAAGCTTTCTTT; clone size: few; CDR3 length: 13; J gene: TRBJ1-1; V gene: TRBV29-1; D gene: NA
CDR3 protein: CASSRRRSSYNSPLHF; CDR3 DNA: TGCGCCAGCAGCCGGCGAAGGAGCTCCTATAATTCACCCCTCCACTTT; clone size: NA; CDR3 length: 16; J gene: TRBJ1-6; V gene: TRBV4-3; D gene: NA
CDR3 protein: CASSVVPGQNTEAFF; CDR3 DNA: TGTGCCAGCAGCGTAGTCCCCGGACAGAACACTGAAGCTTTCTTT; clone size: NA; CDR3 length: 15; J gene: TRBJ1-1; V gene: TRBV9; D gene: NA
CDR3 protein: CASRLDRGQSYNEQFF; CDR3 DNA: TGTGCAAGTCGCTTGGACAGGGGGCAGTCCTACAATGAGCAGTTCTTC; clone size: NA; CDR3 length: 16; J gene: TRBJ2-1; V gene: TRBV12-2; D gene: NA
CDR3 protein: CASRVSKTGGFSNQPQHF; CDR3 DNA: TGTGCAAGTCGCGTATCTAAGACGGGTGGATTTAGCAATCAGCCCCAGCATTTT; clone size: NA; CDR3 length: 18; J gene: TRBJ1-5; V gene: TRBV12-2; D gene: NA
CDR3 protein: CATSHDRVGYGYTF; CDR3 DNA: TGTGCCACCAGTCACGACAGGGTCGGCTATGGCTACACCTTC; clone size: NA; CDR3 length: 14; J gene: TRBJ1-2; V gene: TRBV24-1; D gene: TRBD1
CDR3 protein: CASRRVLPHQPQHF; CDR3 DNA: TGTGCCAGCAGGAGGGTCCTTCCCCATCAGCCCCAGCATTTT; clone size: once; CDR3 length: 14; J gene: TRBJ1-5; V gene: TRBV5-6; D gene: NA
CDR3 protein: CASSRLAGVPNEQFF; CDR3 DNA: TGTGCCAGCAGTCGACTAGCGGGAGTCCCCAATGAGCAGTTCTTC; clone size: NA; CDR3 length: 15; J gene: TRBJ2-1; V gene: TRBV2; D gene: TRBD2
CDR3 protein: CASSLSGERQETQYF; CDR3 DNA: TGTGCCAGCAGCTTGTCGGGGGAGAGGCAAGAGACCCAGTACTTC; clone size: NA; CDR3 length: 15; J gene: TRBJ2-5; V gene: TRBV5-6; D gene: NA
CDR3 protein: CASSNLAGSSYNEQFF; CDR3 DNA: TGTGCCAGCAGCAATCTAGCGGGAAGCTCCTACAATGAGCAGTTCTTC; clone size: NA; CDR3 length: 16; J gene: TRBJ2-1; V gene: TRBV11-3; D gene: TRBD2
CDR3 protein: CASSLSGGGNIQYF; CDR3 DNA: TGTGCCAGCAGCTTAAGCGGGGGGGGCAACATTCAGTACTTC; clone size: NA; CDR3 length: 14; J gene: TRBJ2-4; V gene: TRBV7-2; D gene: TRBD2
CDR3 protein: CASSGTGRNQPQHF; CDR3 DNA: TGTGCCAGCAGCGGAACAGGGCGCAATCAGCCCCAGCATTTT; clone size: NA; CDR3 length: 14; J gene: TRBJ1-5; V gene: TRBV7-9; D gene: NA
CDR3 protein: CASSLPPGLLGYTF; CDR3 DNA: TGTGCCAGTAGTTTACCCCCGGGACTCCTAGGCTACACCTTC; clone size: NA; CDR3 length: 14; J gene: TRBJ1-2; V gene: TRBV19; D gene: NA
CDR3 protein: CATSALTGGPETQYF; CDR3 DNA: TGTGCCACCAGTGCACTTACAGGGGGCCCAGAGACCCAGTACTTC; clone size: NA; CDR3 length: 15; J gene: TRBJ2-5; V gene: TRBV24-1; D gene: TRBD1
CDR3 protein: CSVAVSPVETQYF; CDR3 DNA: TGCAGCGTTGCCGTATCTCCGGTGGAGACCCAGTACTTC; clone size: NA; CDR3 length: 13; J gene: TRBJ2-5; V gene: TRBV29-1; D gene: NA
CDR3 protein: CATSRDRFTQPQHF; CDR3 DNA: TGTGCCACCAGCAGAGACCGGTTCACTCAGCCCCAGCATTTT; clone size: NA; CDR3 length: 14; J gene: TRBJ1-5; V gene: TRBV15; D gene: NA
CDR3 protein: CAWSSGRINNEQFF; CDR3 DNA: TGTGCCTGGAGTTCCGGGAGAATAAACAATGAGCAGTTCTTC; clone size: NA; CDR3 length: 14; J gene: TRBJ2-1; V gene: TRBV30; D gene: NA
CDR3 protein: CASSVTDRASESPLHF; CDR3 DNA: TGTGCCAGCAGCGTAACAGACAGGGCCTCGGAATCACCCCTCCACTTT; clone size: NA; CDR3 length: 16; J gene: TRBJ1-6; V gene: TRBV9; D gene: TRBD1
CDR3 protein: CASSPRQLEAFF; CDR3 DNA: TGTGCCAGCAGCCCCCGACAGCTTGAAGCTTTCTTT; clone size: NA; CDR3 length: 12; J gene: TRBJ1-1; V gene: TRBV7-9; D gene: NA
CDR3 protein: CASSPLTSSGANVLTF; CDR3 DNA: TGTGCCAGCAGTCCACTGACAAGCTCTGGGGCCAACGTCCTGACTTTC; clone size: NA; CDR3 length: 16; J gene: TRBJ2-6; V gene: TRBV27; D gene: NA
CDR3 protein: CASSLGGLAEYNEQFF; CDR3 DNA: TGTGCCAGCAGCTTAGGAGGACTAGCGGAATACAATGAGCAGTTCTTC; clone size: NA; CDR3 length: 16; J gene: TRBJ2-1; V gene: TRBV7-2; D gene: TRBD2
CDR3 protein: CASSLERTSGSTDTQYF; CDR3 DNA: TGTGCCAGCAGCTTAGAAAGGACTAGCGGGAGCACAGATACGCAGTATTTT; clone size: NA; CDR3 length: 17; J gene: TRBJ2-3; V gene: TRBV7-2; D gene: TRBD2
CDR3 protein: CASFRGRDGYTF; CDR3 DNA: TGTGCCAGTTTCCGGGGGAGAGATGGCTACACCTTC; clone size: NA; CDR3 length: 12; J gene: TRBJ1-2; V gene: TRBV6-5; D gene: NA
CDR3 protein: CASSFASSSGNTIYF; CDR3 DNA: TGTGCCAGCAGCTTCGCGTCTAGCTCTGGAAACACCATATATTTT; clone size: NA; CDR3 length: 15; J gene: TRBJ1-3; V gene: TRBV7-9; D gene: NA
CDR3 protein: CASSPGGQGAPRGAFF; CDR3 DNA: TGTGCCAGCAGCCCCGGTGGGCAGGGGGCGCCTCGGGGGGCTTTCTTT; clone size: NA; CDR3 length: 16; J gene: TRBJ1-1; V gene: TRBV5-4; D gene: TRBD1
CDR3 protein: CATSRVQGSYNSPLHF; CDR3 DNA: TGTGCCACCAGCAGAGTCCAGGGTTCCTATAATTCACCCCTCCACTTT; clone size: NA; CDR3 length: 16; J gene: TRBJ1-6; V gene: TRBV15; D gene: NA
CDR3 protein: CASSQGKAGNNEQFF; CDR3 DNA: TGTGCCAGCAGCCAAGGTAAGGCAGGGAACAATGAGCAGTTCTTC; clone size: NA; CDR3 length: 15; J gene: TRBJ2-1; V gene: TRBV3-1/TRBV3-2; D gene: NA
CDR3 protein: CASSLHRTGINTGELFF; CDR3 DNA: TGTGCCAGCAGTCTCCATAGGACAGGGATAAACACCGGGGAGCTGTTTTTT; clone size: NA; CDR3 length: 17; J gene: TRBJ2-2; V gene: TRBV6-2/TRBV6-3; D gene: TRBD1
CDR3 protein: CSATGAYGYTF; CDR3 DNA: TGCAGTGCTACTGGGGCTTATGGCTACACCTTC; clone size: NA; CDR3 length: 11; J gene: TRBJ1-2; V gene: TRBV20-1; D gene: NA
CDR3 protein: CASSEKLDTGELFF; CDR3 DNA: TGTGCCAGCAGTGAAAAACTAGACACCGGGGAGCTGTTTTTT; clone size: NA; CDR3 length: 14; J gene: TRBJ2-2; V gene: TRBV6-1; D gene: NA
CDR3 protein: CASSAITGQGSTEAFF; CDR3 DNA: TGTGCCAGCAGTGCTATCACGGGACAGGGGAGCACTGAAGCTTTCTTT; clone size: NA; CDR3 length: 16; J gene: TRBJ1-1; V gene: TRBV25-1; D gene: TRBD1
CDR3 protein: CASSLGFGLAGGADTQYF; CDR3 DNA: TGTGCCAGCAGCTTAGGCTTCGGTCTAGCGGGAGGGGCAGATACGCAGTATTTT; clone size: NA; CDR3 length: 18; J gene: TRBJ2-3; V gene: TRBV13; D gene: TRBD2
CDR3 protein: CASSYGGFYTEAFF; CDR3 DNA: TGTGCCAGCAGTTACGGGGGGTTCTACACTGAAGCTTTCTTT; clone size: NA; CDR3 length: 14; J gene: TRBJ1-1; V gene: TRBV6-2/TRBV6-3; D gene: NA
CDR3 protein: CASSVDRGLNQPQHF; CDR3 DNA: TGTGCCAGCAGTGTTGACAGGGGGCTCAATCAGCCCCAGCATTTT; clone size: NA; CDR3 length: 15; J gene: TRBJ1-5; V gene: TRBV2; D gene: TRBD1
CDR3 protein: CASSIGVQGEQFF; CDR3 DNA: TGTGCCAGTAGTATAGGAGTGCAGGGTGAGCAGTTCTTC; clone size: NA; CDR3 length: 13; J gene: TRBJ2-1; V gene: TRBV19; D gene: NA
CDR3 protein: CASSAPGGEGFNEQFF; CDR3 DNA: TGTGCCAGCAGCGCCCCGGGGGGGGAGGGTTTTAACGAGCAGTTCTTC; clone size: NA; CDR3 length: 16; J gene: TRBJ2-1; V gene: TRBV9; D gene: TRBD2
CDR3 protein: CASSWGHPYSNQPQHF; CDR3 DNA: TGTGCCAGCAGCTGGGGACATCCTTATAGCAATCAGCCCCAGCATTTT; clone size: NA; CDR3 length: 16; J gene: TRBJ1-5; V gene: TRBV27; D gene: NA
CDR3 protein: CASSPRLILTGTEAFF; CDR3 DNA: TGCGCCAGCAGCCCCAGGTTAATCCTAACGGGGACTGAAGCTTTCTTT; clone size: NA; CDR3 length: 16; J gene: TRBJ1-1; V gene: TRBV4-1; D gene: NA
CDR3 protein: CASSTDRGVNTEAFF; CDR3 DNA: TGTGCCAGCAGTACCGACAGGGGGGTAAACACTGAAGCTTTCTTT; clone size: NA; CDR3 length: 15; J gene: TRBJ1-1; V gene: TRBV6-5; D gene: TRBD1
CDR3 protein: CASSQDIYTAGDTIYF; CDR3 DNA: TGCGCCAGCAGCCAAGATATATATACTGCAGGGGACACCATATATTTT; clone size: NA; CDR3 length: 16; J gene: TRBJ1-3; V gene: TRBV4-3; D gene: NA
CDR3 protein: CASSPRIDRGVGHEQFF; CDR3 DNA: TGTGCCAGCAGCCCACGTATCGATAGGGGCGTGGGGCATGAGCAGTTCTTC; clone size: once; CDR3 length: 17; J gene: TRBJ2-1; V gene: TRBV7-8; D gene: NA
CDR3 protein: CASSLVLAGRSYNEQFF; CDR3 DNA: TGTGCCAGCAGCTTAGTGCTAGCGGGGCGATCCTACAATGAGCAGTTCTTC; clone size: NA; CDR3 length: 17; J gene: TRBJ2-1; V gene: TRBV11-3; D gene: TRBD2
CDR3 protein: CASTPETARRAFF; CDR3 DNA: TGTGCCAGCACCCCAGAGACGGCGCGCAGGGCTTTCTTT; clone size: NA; CDR3 length: 13; J gene: TRBJ1-1; V gene: TRBV7-9; D gene: NA
CDR3 protein: CASSPLAGGHNEQFF; CDR3 DNA: TGTGCCAGCTCACCGTTAGCGGGAGGGCATAATGAGCAGTTCTTC; clone size: NA; CDR3 length: 15; J gene: TRBJ2-1; V gene: TRBV18; D gene: TRBD2
CDR3 protein: CASSQTTGGTKSYNEQFF; CDR3 DNA: TGCGCCAGCAGCCAAACGACGGGAGGGACGAAATCCTACAATGAGCAGTTCTTC; clone size: NA; CDR3 length: 18; J gene: TRBJ2-1; V gene: TRBV4-3; D gene: TRBD2
CDR3 protein: CASSYSSGSRETQYF; CDR3 DNA: TGTGCCAGCAGTTACTCTAGCGGGAGCAGAGAGACCCAGTACTTC; clone size: NA; CDR3 length: 15; J gene: TRBJ2-5; V gene: TRBV6-2/TRBV6-3; D gene: TRBD2